This T cell receptor beta chain stems from a study of neurological immune-mediated disorders (dated by TCRdb to the late 2010s). For the wider study: Peripheral blood TCR-beta repertoires from patients with HTLV-I-associated myelopathy (HAM/TSP), patients with multiple sclerosis, and healthy controls were compared in the study using UMI-based sequencing. Alongside PBMC samples, the set of about 100 TCR-beta libraries contained longitudinal samples, technical triplicates, and paired CD4+ and CD8+ T-cell subsets that had been sorted. The cohort was made up of 60 to 75 subjects, consisting of some 14 HAM/TSP patients, 35 or so multiple sclerosis patients and about 20 healthy controls. Points the paper makes about the study in general: TCR clonal expansion was highest in HAM/TSP patients and lowest in MS patients, with MS patients falling below even healthy controls. Expanded clones from different subjects shared no identical CDR3 amino acid sequences, which suggests that TCR-beta repertoires were private in all groups.

cDNA was synthesized by template-switch 5'RACE using a primer carrying a 10-nucleotide random unique molecular identifier by which each TCR transcript was tagged. Each sequencing run produced over 200 million TCR-beta sequences covering 15-18 subjects. The RNeasy kit was used to extract total RNA. The KAPA Real-time Library Amplification kit was used to amplify TCR-beta VDJ regions with primers targeting the TCR constant region and the 5'RACE anchor. Sample indexes and Illumina adaptors were added in a first PCR, and a second PCR then increased library yield. After Ampure bead purification, the TCR product of roughly 650 bp was size-selected on a 2% E-gel SizeSelection system. Before pooling, library quality was checked on a Bioanalyzer, concentration was measured with Qubit, and libraries were quantified with the Kapa Library Quantification kit. Paired-end 2 x 150 bp sequencing of the libraries was performed on an Illumina HiSeq 2500. To increase sequence diversity, roughly 24-31% phiX was spiked into each library pool. As for how the authors treated the data: The UMI-based MiGEC pipeline processed quality-filtered reads and removed over 80% of raw TCR sequences during error correction. IMGT germline references were used for alignment of VDJ genes, and clonotypes were defined by a unique CDR3 amino acid sequence together with V-J genes. Clonal expansion, Shannon diversity, and CDR3 relatedness (CalcPairwiseDistances, ClusterSamples) were evaluated with VDJtools, and phylogenetic trees were built with CLCbio workbench. Expanded clones were defined as having at least 8 unique UMIs, based on coefficient-of-variation modelling across technical triplicates. TCRdb cleaned the public reads at Q25 with fastp, built clones with MiXCR and kept in-frame beta chains. Identical CDR3 protein sequences are pooled into one entry, listed with their most common genes and DNA. The V and J calls reflect TCRdb's pipeline rather than the authors' work. Present in this sample are 25,000 to 30,000 distinct CDR3 sequences, 12% of which were seen just once. The ten largest make up 5.8% of the sample.

CDR1 DFQATT and CDR2 SNEGSKA were looked up in the germline V gene (reference sequence). The CDR3 covers 17 residues, taking in both the cysteine and the phenylalanine. The entry retains the CDR3 DNA only, 51 bases that are in frame from base 1. The germline ends are 23 bases apart after V is trimmed by 6 bases and J by 0 bases. The healthy controls were volunteers from blood banks in Maryland, USA. Unsorted PBMC libraries were generated from 2 million PBMCs stored in RNAlater at -80 °C until RNA extraction. Peripheral blood underwent Ficoll-Hypaque density gradient centrifugation to isolate PBMCs, which were then cryopreserved in liquid nitrogen. This clonotype was seen a single time. The clone's antigen remains unknown. This may come from a read error, since a much larger clone is one base off.

The sequence was obtained from a woman in her sixties or seventies in good health. Sequences were obtained from PBMCs. The chain is encoded by TRBV20-1 joined to TRBJ1-2, with TRBD1 as a weak D call on 5 bases. The CDR3 loop reads CSARGWGPPDSNYGYTF. The bases are TGCAGTGCCCGGGGATGGGGCCCTCCCGACTCTAACTATGGCTACACCTTC.